This record looks at one T cell receptor (beta chain) sequence and its context. The sample is drawn from a study of blood T cell repertoires in COVID-19. Study-wide context: COVID-19 samples from acute and convalescent phases originated in the United States, Italy and Spain. The analysed material was cDNA or gDNA that came from T cells, B-cell-depleted T cells, or PBMCs.

Trimming removed 2 bases from V and 4 bases from J; junction bases left unmatched: 5. This CDR3 has 16 residues. Per germline, CDR1 SGHTA and CDR2 FQGNSA. Per the study methods: Amplification from reference gene primers served as the basis for estimated nucleated cell counts. Sequenced by immunoSEQ multiplex PCR; TCRdb stores in-frame clones only, minus some. V and J calls and clone size are given by that table; D and trimming were obtained from the DNA. The repertoire holds 300,000 to 400,000 clones, roughly 90% seen once, with 0.97% in the top ten. Sample: PBMCs or T cells enriched from blood (not recorded which). The receptor's source is a woman in her twenties or thirties with acute COVID-19. This chain links TRBV7-2 with TRBJ2-7; the match to TRBD2 covers 13 bases. Written as DNA, the CDR3 is TGTGCCAGCAGCTTACACGGGACTAGCGGGGTGTACGAGCAGTACTTC. This codes for CASSLHGTSGVYEQYF.